Below are 27 T cell receptor beta chains sequenced from a single sample in a study of cytomegalovirus exposure and HLA in healthy donors (dated by TCRdb to the late 2010s). Libraries were constructed by the immunoSEQ multiplex PCR assay. A mixture of 60 forward primers for TCR Vbeta segments and 13 reverse primers for TCR Jbeta segments was used in the multiplex PCR. In TCRdb, the immuneACCESS table is reduced to in-frame sequences with V and J assigned. These tables do not hold every clone; where another copy was compared, an unresolved V gene accounts for under half, and the others remain unexplained. The sample contains about 160,000 clones, approximately 74% of them found a single time. Together, the top ten hold under 3.5% of the sample. Sequencing was done on a sample of PBMCs. The receptors shown here come from a woman in her 30s in good health and CMV-seronegative.

The chain has TRBV5-1 and TRBJ1-1, with no clear D. Per the germline V gene, CDR1 is SGHRS and CDR2 is YFSETQ. This CDR3 comprises 14 residues. Trimming shortened V by 4 bases and J by 1 base, and 11 bases separated the two germline ends. The CDR3 is CASSGDGRNTEAFF. CDR3 coding DNA: TGCGCCAGCAGCGGAGACGGGAGGAACACTGAAGCTTTCTTT.

V is TRBV5-4 and J is TRBJ2-6, with 8 bases fitting TRBD1. The CDR3 has 20 amino acids. V shed 4 bases, J shed 1 base, and the junction held 16 bases outside the gene matches. CDR1 is SGHNT, CDR2 YYREEE, per germline (reference sequence). CDR3 protein: CASSSMKAGGLFSGANVLTF. The CDR3 DNA reads TGTGCCAGCAGCAGTATGAAGGCAGGGGGCCTTTTTTCTGGGGCCAACGTCCTGACTTTC.

This chain connects TRBV15 to TRBJ2-7; 8 bases agree with TRBD2. The CDR3 spans 15 residues. Trimming took 3 bases from V and 6 from J; bases not matched to a gene: 10. CDR1 is LNHNV, CDR2 YYDKDF, per germline (reference sequence). This chain's CDR3 is CATSSFTGGPGEQYF. CDR3 nucleotides: TGTGCCACCAGCAGTTTCACGGGAGGGCCGGGCGAGCAGTACTTC.

V and J are TRBV30 and TRBJ2-7; TRBD2 is a possible D gene (5 bases). Germline-derived CDR1 and CDR2 are GTSNPN and SVGIG (reference sequence). Trimming stripped 3 bases from V and 0 bases from J, with 9 bases between. CDR3 size: 13 residues. The CDR3 reads CAWRGGSSYEQYF. DNA of the CDR3: TGTGCCTGGAGAGGTGGGAGCTCCTACGAGCAGTACTTC.

About this clone: The sample carries other DNA sequences with the same CDR3. The chain has TRBV2 and TRBJ2-2; 9 bases align to TRBD2. CDR3 size: 17 residues. The germline CDR1 and CDR2 sequences are SNHLY and FYNNEI. The J segment lost 2 bases and the V segment lost 7 bases, leaving 11 bases of the junction unmatched. CDR3 bases: TGTGCCAGCAAGAGCGGGGGGCTCACATTAAACACCGGGGAGCTGTTTTTT. This encodes CASKSGGLTLNTGELFF. The variable domain in full, completed from reference TRBV2 and TRBJ2-2, reads EPEVTQTPSHQVTQMGQEVILRCVPISNHLYFYWYRQILGQKVEFLVSFYNNEISEKSEIFDDQFSVERPDGSNFTLKIRSTKLEDSAMYFCASKSGGLTLNTGELFFGEGSRLTVL.

A note on this clone: The junction shows a germline mismatch at one end, possibly a read error. Other DNA sequences of this sample code for an identical CDR3. The chain couples TRBV7-7 to TRBJ2-5; 8 nucleotides agree with TRBD1. From germline, CDR1 is SSHAT and CDR2 FNYEAQ (reference sequence). This CDR3 comprises 13 residues. CDR3 loop: CASSLDREETQYF. Written as DNA, the CDR3 is TGTGCTAGCAGCTTGGACAGGGAAGAGACCCAGTACTTC. The entire variable domain, with the rest obtained from reference TRBV7-7 and TRBJ2-5, is as follows: GAGVSQSPRYKVTKRGQDVTLRCDPISSHATLYWYQQALGQGPEFLTYFNYEAQPDKSGLPSDRFSAERPEGSISTLTIQRTEQRDSAMYRCASSLDREETQYFGPGTRLLVL.

The chain recombines TRBV4-1 with TRBJ1-4, with TRBD1 matching 8 bases. Unmatched junction bases numbered 17, after V lost 3 bases and J lost 8 bases. The CDR3 runs to 18 residues. Germline V gene lookup returns CDR1 MGHRA and CDR2 YSYEKL. CDR3 sequence: CASSQTPTNRGWGEKLFF. The CDR3 DNA is TGCGCCAGCAGCCAGACCCCCACTAACAGGGGGTGGGGAGAAAAACTGTTTTTT.

J is TRBJ2-7 and V is TRBV9; a possible D gene is TRBD2 (5 bases). V was shortened by 1 base and J by 10 bases, with 21 bases between the two germline ends. Per germline, CDR1 SGDLS and CDR2 YYNGEE. The CDR3 is made up of 15 amino acids. Written as DNA, the CDR3 is TGTGCCAGCAGCGTAATCTCCGGGAACATAGGCTTTCAGTACTTC. Protein: CASSVISGNIGFQYF.

V usage is TRBV6-5 and J usage is TRBJ2-7; D is perhaps TRBD2 (6 bases). The CDR3 runs to 16 residues. V lost 2 bases and J 5 bases, leaving 19 bases between the germline ends. Germline V CDR1 and CDR2: MNHEY, SVGAGI. The CDR3 coding sequence is TGTGCCAGCAGTTACGATTCTACCCCTAGCGACAACGAGCAGTACTTC. The encoded protein is CASSYDSTPSDNEQYF.

For the CDR3, the DNA is TGCAGTGTGTCGGACTATGGCTACACCTTC. Residues: CSVSDYGYTF. V and J are TRBV20-1 and TRBJ1-2; D gene uncertain. The CDR3 spans 10 residues. Germline V gives CDR1 DFQATT, CDR2 SNEGSKA (reference sequence). Trimming took off 7 bases at V and 3 bases at J, with 6 bases between the two ends.

This clone was picked up a small number of times. V and J are TRBV6-4 and TRBJ1-2, with 9 bases that match TRBD1. Germline-derived CDR1 and CDR2 are MRHNA and SNTAGT. The CDR3 length is 16 residues. V trimming: 3 bases; J trimming: 6 bases; junction bases outside the gene matches: 11. The CDR3: CASSEDPGTGTHGYTF. The CDR3 bases are TGTGCCAGCAGTGAAGACCCCGGGACAGGGACACATGGCTACACCTTC.

The rearrangement uses TRBV7-2 and TRBJ2-3; 7 bases fit TRBD1. The V and J ends lost 9 bases and 6 bases, in that order; junction bases with no gene match: 9. Looked up from germline, CDR1 is SGHTA and CDR2 is FQGNSA. The CDR3 sequence is 13 residues long. The CDR3 nucleotides read TGTGCCAGTGGACAGGCGTTTGGTGATACGCAGTATTTT. Translation gives CASGQAFGDTQYF.

The J gene is TRBJ2-7, the V gene TRBV4-3, with D tentatively TRBD1 (6 bases). Germline CDR1 is LGHNA and CDR2 is YSLEER. The V gene lost 4 bases and the J gene lost 6 bases, with 28 bases spanning the gap. This CDR3 region has 18 residues. The CDR3 DNA reads TGCGCCAGCAGCCCGAACCCCCAGACAGGAGCCCTTCGATCCGAGCAGTACTTC. Amino acid sequence: CASSPNPQTGALRSEQYF.

This sequence joins TRBV19 and TRBJ1-6; TRBD1 matches at 8 bases. Germline V gives CDR1 LNHDA, CDR2 SQIVND (reference sequence). The CDR3 length is 13 residues. The V gene end was trimmed by 5 bases and the J gene end by 12 bases; junction bases not matched to a gene: 6. The CDR3 region has the DNA TGTGCCAGTAGTCGGACAGGGTATGAACCCCTCCACTTT. It specifies CASSRTGYEPLHF.

V usage is TRBV18 and J usage is TRBJ1-1; D unresolved. CDR3 length: 15 amino acids. Trimming took 8 bases from V and 2 from J, leaving 18 bases between them. Germline-derived CDR1 and CDR2 are KGHSH and LQKENI. The DNA of the CDR3 is TGTGCCAGCCTCCCGGAACGGGGTCCCAACACTGAAGCTTTCTTT. The encoded protein is CASLPERGPNTEAFF.

The chain links TRBV28 to TRBJ1-1, with 7 bases that match TRBD1. The CDR3 covers 14 residues. Trimming took 7 bases from V and 7 from J; bases not matched to a gene: 12. Germline CDR1 and CDR2: MDHEN and SYDVKM. CDR3 amino acids: CASTPWKGAVEAFF. In nucleotides, the CDR3 is TGTGCCAGCACACCCTGGAAGGGGGCGGTTGAAGCTTTCTTT. Filled out from reference TRBV28 and TRBJ1-1, the complete variable domain reads DVKVTQSSRYLVKRTGEKVFLECVQDMDHENMFWYRQDPGLGLRLIYFSYDVKMKEKGDIPEGYSVSREKKERFSLILESASTNQTSMYLCASTPWKGAVEAFFGQGTRLTVV.

The rearrangement links TRBV28 to TRBJ2-1; D uncertain. The V and J ends lost 8 bases and 4 bases respectively, with 12 bases between them. From germline, CDR1 is MDHEN and CDR2 SYDVKM. The CDR3 consists of 13 residues. This CDR3 reads CASCRFNYNEQFF. The CDR3 nucleotides are TGTGCCAGCTGTCGGTTCAATTACAATGAGCAGTTCTTC.

V gene TRBV9 combines with J gene TRBJ1-5; no clear D. The CDR3 runs to 16 residues. From germline, CDR1 is SGDLS and CDR2 YYNGEE. Trimming removed 4 bases at V and 1 base at J, with 15 bases between. The CDR3 spells CASSSGSPGSNQPQHF. The CDR3 DNA reads as TGTGCCAGCAGCTCCGGCTCACCGGGGAGCAATCAGCCCCAGCATTTT.

The chain recombines TRBV6-6 with TRBJ1-5; D is uncertain. The CDR3 loop spans 15 amino acids. Germline CDR1 and CDR2: MNHNY and SVGAGI (reference sequence). Deletions cut 4 bases from V and 7 bases from J, with 17 bases between. The CDR3 DNA sequence: TGTGCCAGCAGTTCTGGACCCCTTGGGGAGCAGCCCCAGCATTTT. It codes for CASSSGPLGEQPQHF.

This chain connects TRBV15 to TRBJ1-5; weak D call: TRBD1 (5 bases). Germline-derived CDR1 and CDR2 are LNHNV and YYDKDF (reference sequence). The germline V and J ends were trimmed by 2 bases and 3 bases, with 17 bases remaining between them. CDR3 length equals 17 residues. This CDR3 reads CATSRSTSRAYNQPQHF. In nucleotides, the CDR3 is TGTGCCACCAGCAGATCAACAAGCAGGGCGTACAATCAGCCCCAGCATTTT.

The gene calls are TRBV6-1 and TRBJ1-2; D gene uncertain. Per the germline V gene, CDR1 is MNHNS and CDR2 is SASEGT. The CDR3 consists of 14 residues. The germline V and J ends were trimmed by 1 base and 2 bases, with 8 bases remaining between them. CDR3 sequence reads: CASSEVGLNYGYTF. The DNA for the CDR3 is TGTGCCAGCAGTGAAGTCGGACTGAACTATGGCTACACCTTC.

The J gene is TRBJ2-7, the V gene TRBV18; possibly TRBD2 for D (5 bases). The ends were cut back, 4 bases at V and 3 bases at J, with 13 bases in the middle. Germline CDR1 KGHSH, CDR2 LQKENI. The CDR3 runs 14 residues. The CDR3 protein is CASSRSAGNYEQYF. CDR3 nucleotide sequence: TGTGCCAGCTCACGTAGCGCAGGAAACTACGAGCAGTACTTC.

V usage is TRBV6-1 and J usage is TRBJ2-7, with D hard to call. The CDR3 sequence is 16 residues long. Germline V lookup: CDR1 MNHNS, CDR2 SASEGT. V was clipped by 0 bases and J by 2 bases, with 14 bases between them. The CDR3 region is CASSEAWSSNPYEQYF. In DNA, the CDR3 is TGTGCCAGCAGTGAAGCTTGGAGTTCCAATCCCTACGAGCAGTACTTC.

The rearrangement uses TRBV5-1 and TRBJ2-5, with D perhaps TRBD1 (5 bases). Germline lookup yields CDR1 SGHRS and CDR2 YFSETQ. The length of the CDR3 is 15 residues. Trimming cost V 4 bases and J 0 bases, with 13 bases left between them. The CDR3 coding sequence is TGCGCCAGCAGCGAGGAAAGGACACACCAAGAGACCCAGTACTTC. It codes for CASSEERTHQETQYF.

The chain links TRBV18 to TRBJ2-3, with a weak D call TRBD2 (6 bases). The CDR3 consists of 12 residues. V lost 3 bases and J lost 5, with 6 bases in between. From germline, CDR1 is KGHSH and CDR2 LQKENI. The CDR3 DNA is TGTGCCAGCTCACCGGAGGGAGATACGCAGTATTTT. Translated, it gives CASSPEGDTQYF. Full variable domain (remainder filled in from reference TRBV18 and TRBJ2-3): NAGVMQNPRHLVRRRGQEARLRCSPMKGHSHVYWYRQLPEEGLKFMVYLQKENIIDESGMPKERFSAEFPKEGPSILRIQQVVRGDSAAYFCASSPEGDTQYFGPGTRLTVL.

This clone has more than one count but fewer than ten. This chain connects TRBV11-2 to TRBJ1-1; perhaps TRBD1 as D (6 bases). Germline assignment: CDR1 SGHAT and CDR2 FQNNGV. The V end lost 5 bases, the J end lost 3 bases, and 19 bases lay between the germline ends. This CDR3 region has 16 residues. CDR3 amino acids: CASSRYRALKYTEAFF. DNA for the CDR3: TGTGCCAGCAGCCGCTACAGGGCCCTTAAGTACACTGAAGCTTTCTTT.

With respect to this clone: The same CDR3 is also encoded by other DNA sequences in this sample. This rearrangement joins TRBV5-4 to TRBJ2-2, with D perhaps TRBD2 (5 bases). The CDR3 sequence is 15 residues long. Trimming took 5 bases from V and 0 from J, leaving 11 bases between them. Germline-derived CDR1 and CDR2 are SGHNT and YYREEE (reference sequence). The CDR3 DNA reads as TGTGCCAGCAGTTCCGGGAACTCGAACACCGGGGAGCTGTTTTTT. Translation: CASSSGNSNTGELFF.